Each of the 15 T cell receptor beta chains below was sequenced from the same sample in a study of neurological immune-mediated disorders. MiXCR, applied by TCRdb to the 5' RACE reads, yields one record per CDR3 protein. The profile shows about 60,000 distinct CDR3 sequences, about 4% of them singletons. Sample: PBMCs. These receptors were taken from a man in his fifties with multiple sclerosis.

This clonotype was counted ten times or more. The chain has TRBV20-1 and TRBJ2-1; 10 bases fit TRBD2. The CDR3 has 17 amino acids. V was clipped by 1 base and J by 0 bases; unmatched bases: 6. Germline CDR1 reads DFQATT; CDR2 reads SNEGSKA (reference sequence). Here the CDR3 reads CSARGQPSGGSYNEQFF. The DNA for the CDR3 is TGCAGTGCTAGAGGACAACCTAGCGGGGGCTCCTACAATGAGCAGTTCTTC.

The table lists this clonotype with a few counts. This chain links TRBV28 with TRBJ2-1; D is unclear. Germline loops: CDR1 MDHEN, CDR2 SYDVKM. Between the trimmed V and J ends, which lost 9 bases and 1 base, there was a span of 13 bases. The CDR3 loop spans 14 amino acids. Here the CDR3 reads CASNRPQSYNEQFF. For the CDR3, the DNA is TGTGCCAGTAACCGTCCTCAATCCTACAATGAGCAGTTCTTC.

This clonotype came up many times. The chain links TRBV28 to TRBJ2-5; TRBD2 aligns across 9 bases. CDR3 length equals 15 residues. After removal of 6 bases from V and 1 base from J, the junction contained 6 bases not matched to a gene. Germline V gene data show CDR1 as MDHEN and CDR2 as SYDVKM. The CDR3 region has the DNA TGTGCCAGCAGGGGAGCGGGAGGCCCCCAAGAGACCCAGTACTTC. This gives the protein CASRGAGGPQETQYF.

This clonotype was detected many times. DNA for the CDR3: TGTGCCAGCAGTATCCACAGGAGCTCCTACGAGCAGTACTTC. Translation gives CASSIHRSSYEQYF. The chain recombines TRBV28 with TRBJ2-7; D perhaps matches TRBD1 (5 bases). The ends were cut back, 5 bases at V and 0 bases at J, with 11 bases in the middle. There are 14 residues in the CDR3. From germline, CDR1 is MDHEN and CDR2 SYDVKM.

This clonotype showed up many times. The chain employs TRBV20-1 and TRBJ2-3; TRBD1 matches 7 bases. Germline assignment: CDR1 DFQATT and CDR2 SNEGSKA (reference sequence). CDR3 size: 13 residues. With 7 bases clipped from V and 5 bases from J, the junction kept 9 bases outside the gene matches. The CDR3 loop is CSGTGVGRDTQYF. DNA for the CDR3: TGCAGTGGAACAGGGGTCGGGCGAGATACGCAGTATTTT.

This chain uses TRBV20-1 with TRBJ1-1; possible D gene TRBD1, 6 bases. Trimming pared 6 bases from V and 3 bases from J, leaving 14 bases between. This CDR3 has 13 residues. Germline V CDR1 and CDR2: DFQATT, SNEGSKA (reference sequence). CDR3 protein: CSADTGRDTEAFF. The CDR3, as DNA: TGCAGTGCGGACACAGGGAGGGACACTGAAGCTTTCTTT.

This clonotype was found many times. The CDR3 region is CASSYSTSGRVGTGELFF. CDR3 coding DNA: TGTGCCAGCAGTTATTCGACTAGCGGGAGGGTCGGTACCGGGGAGCTGTTTTTT. This chain joins TRBV6-5 and TRBJ2-2, with 14 positions matching TRBD2. Trimming at V came to 3 bases and at J to 5 bases, leaving 8 bases not matched to a gene. Germline CDR1 MNHEY, CDR2 SVGAGI. This CDR3 comprises 18 residues.

The sample holds many counts of this clonotype. The J gene is TRBJ2-7, the V gene TRBV7-2; 8 positions agree with TRBD2. Germline V CDR1 and CDR2: SGHTA, FQGNSA. The CDR3 is 15 amino acids. The junction had 10 bases not matched to a gene; V was cut back by 6 bases and J by 3 bases. The CDR3 is CASRPTGSGIYEQYF. The CDR3 DNA sequence: TGTGCCAGCAGGCCCACCGGTAGCGGGATCTACGAGCAGTACTTC.

This clonotype was seen repeatedly, ten times or more. This chain connects TRBV24-1 to TRBJ2-7, with D possibly TRBD1 on 5 matching bases. The V gene lost 6 bases and the J gene lost 6 bases, with 11 bases spanning the gap. The V gene's germline CDR1 is KGHDR and CDR2 SFDVKD. This CDR3 has 12 residues. This CDR3 reads CATSNQGGEQYF. CDR3 bases: TGTGCCACCAGTAATCAGGGTGGCGAGCAGTACTTC.

This clonotype showed up many times. The chain employs TRBV7-6 and TRBJ2-7, with a possible D match to TRBD1 (5 bases). From germline, CDR1 is SGHVS and CDR2 FNYEAQ. The CDR3 covers 15 residues. Trimming pared 6 bases from V and 4 bases from J, leaving 19 bases between. The CDR3 loop reads CASSPPQGVRYEQYF. In DNA, the CDR3 is TGTGCCAGCAGTCCACCCCAAGGGGTGCGGTACGAGCAGTACTTC.

In its sample, this clonotype was seen many times. The chain employs TRBV29-1 and TRBJ2-5; D might be TRBD2 (5 bases). V shed 0 bases and J shed 4 bases, with 12 bases lying between them. Germline-derived CDR1 and CDR2 are SQVTM and ANQGSEA. This CDR3 contains 14 residues. Written as DNA, the CDR3 is TGCAGCGTTGAAGATCGAGGGTACCTAGAGACCCAGTACTTC. It codes for CSVEDRGYLETQYF.

This clonotype was counted at least ten times. CDR3 sequence (DNA): TGCGCCAGCAGCCCCAGCGGGAGGGCCGTAGAGCAGTACTTC. Translation: CASSPSGRAVEQYF. The genes are TRBV5-1 and TRBJ2-7; 10 bases are shared with TRBD2. This CDR3 is built from 14 residues. The germline V gene encodes CDR1 SGHRS and CDR2 YFSETQ. V was clipped by 4 bases and J by 7 bases; unmatched bases: 8. The complete variable domain, with remaining parts taken from reference TRBV5-1 and TRBJ2-7, reads KAGVTQTPRYLIKTRGQQVTLSCSPISGHRSVSWYQQTPGQGLQFLFEYFSETQRNKGNFPGRFSGRQFSNSRSEMNVSTLELGDSALYLCASSPSGRAVEQYFGPGTRLTVT.

Many counts were recorded for this clonotype. This chain connects TRBV5-4 to TRBJ2-1, with a tentative D call TRBD2 (6 bases). CDR3 size: 15 residues. CDR1 is SGHNT, CDR2 YYREEE, per germline (reference sequence). V dropped 1 base and J dropped 5 bases, with 13 bases sitting between them. The CDR3: CASSLPGRRHNEQFF. The CDR3 DNA reads as TGTGCCAGCAGCTTGCCGGGGAGGCGCCACAATGAGCAGTTCTTC.

This clonotype has only a few counts. This chain uses TRBV20-1 with TRBJ2-3; 9 bases fit TRBD2. CDR3 length equals 16 residues. The V gene end was trimmed by 4 bases and the J gene end by 0 bases; junction bases not matched to a gene: 8. In germline, CDR1 is DFQATT, CDR2 SNEGSKA (reference sequence). The CDR3 region is CSANGPSGDSTDTQYF. The CDR3 DNA reads TGCAGTGCTAACGGCCCTAGCGGGGATAGCACAGATACGCAGTATTTT.

This clonotype was found a few times. The chain couples TRBV5-1 to TRBJ2-3, with 8 bases identical to TRBD2. The CDR3 length is 15 residues. V shed 0 bases and J 6 bases; nucleotides not matched to a gene: 6. Germline CDR1 is SGHRS and CDR2 is YFSETQ. This CDR3 reads CASSLEAGAGDTQYF. CDR3 in DNA: TGCGCCAGCAGCTTGGAAGCGGGAGCCGGTGATACGCAGTATTTT.